This entry lists 29 T cell receptor beta chains sequenced from one sample in a study of T cell responses to AZD1222 COVID-19 vaccine. Repertoires were generated with immunoSEQ multiplex PCR, while TCRdb's copy carries only in-frame clones and drops some. The table has about 140,000 clones, 80% to 95% seen once; the top ten hold over 4%. The starting material was peripheral blood, obtained 28 days after the second AZD1222 dose. These receptors were collected from an adult who received the AZD1222 COVID-19 vaccine.

This clone appeared once. The J gene is TRBJ2-3, the V gene TRBV29-1; TRBD2 agrees at 7 bases. Germline-derived CDR1 and CDR2 are SQVTM and ANQGSEA. This CDR3 is 15 amino acids long. J was trimmed by 6 bases and V by 6 bases; bases with no gene match: 15. CDR3 DNA sequence: TGCAGCGTCTCCGGCGAGGGAGGGCCTGGGGATACGCAGTATTTT. The encoded protein is CSVSGEGGPGDTQYF.

The rearrangement joins TRBV4-2 to TRBJ2-3; a weak D match, TRBD2 (5 bases). Trimming shortened V by 0 bases and J by 0 bases, and 7 bases separated the two germline ends. CDR1 and CDR2 from the germline V gene are LGHNA and YNFKEQ. The CDR3 consists of 15 residues. The DNA for the CDR3 is TGTGCCAGCAGCCAAGAAGGCGGGAGCACAGATACGCAGTATTTT. Translating it yields CASSQEGGSTDTQYF.

The J gene is TRBJ2-1, the V gene TRBV12-3 or TRBV12-4; D may be TRBD1 or TRBD2 (5 bases each). This CDR3 has 12 amino acids. The V end lost 2 bases, the J end lost 9 bases, and 8 bases lay between the germline ends. The CDR3 sequence: CASSLTGAEQFF. The CDR3 DNA follows: TGTGCCAGCAGTTTAACCGGGGCTGAGCAGTTCTTC.

The V and J genes are TRBV21-1 and TRBJ2-5; the table's D call, TRBD1, was not checked against the DNA. TRBV21-1 is deemed a pseudogene. The CDR3 contains 18 residues. CDR3 residues: CASSTKILGGQATVTQYF. CDR3 nucleotides: TGTGCCAGCAGCACAAAAATCTTAGGGGGACAGGCCACCGTGACCCAGTACTTC.

The CDR3, as DNA: TGTGCCAGCAGCTTAGGTTCCGGACAGGGGACGTATGGCTACACCTTC. Translated, it gives CASSLGSGQGTYGYTF. The chain links TRBV7-9 to TRBJ1-2, with 9 bases lining up with TRBD1. Per the germline V gene, CDR1 is SEHNR and CDR2 is FQNEAQ (reference sequence). With 1 base clipped from V and 5 bases from J, the junction kept 8 bases outside the gene matches. CDR3 length: 16 amino acids.

The chain combines TRBV9 with TRBJ2-2, with 9 bases fitting TRBD2. The CDR3 has 15 amino acids. The V gene's germline CDR1 is SGDLS and CDR2 YYNGEE. The V and J ends lost 3 bases and 7 bases, in that order; junction bases with no gene match: 7. The CDR3 is CASSDLLSGSGELFF. As DNA, the CDR3 is TGTGCCAGCAGCGACTTACTTAGCGGGAGCGGGGAGCTGTTTTTT.

J is TRBJ2-5 and V is TRBV7-2; 14 bases are a match to TRBD2. Germline V lookup: CDR1 SGHTA, CDR2 FQGNSA. V shed 5 bases and J 8 bases; nucleotides not matched to a gene: 4. The CDR3 covers 14 residues. The CDR3 sequence: CASSQGLAGATQYF. In DNA form, the CDR3 reads TGTGCCAGCAGCCAGGGACTAGCGGGAGCAACCCAGTACTTC.

The V gene is TRBV6-2 or TRBV6-3, the J gene TRBJ2-7; TRBD1 matches 10 bases. The CDR3 spans 15 residues. Germline V gene data show CDR1 as MNHEY and CDR2 as SVGEGT. V lost 7 bases and J lost 3; bases outside the gene matches: 9. CDR3 protein: CASIPRRTGGYEQYF. The DNA for the CDR3 is TGTGCCAGCATCCCCCGAAGGACAGGGGGCTACGAGCAGTACTTC.

The rearrangement uses TRBV28 and TRBJ2-5, with TRBD1 matching over 12 bases. Germline V gives CDR1 MDHEN, CDR2 SYDVKM. V gave up 0 bases and J gave up 2 bases; unmatched junction bases: 7. The CDR3 is made up of 18 amino acids. This chain's CDR3 is CASSLWGGTGGPQETQYF. The CDR3 nucleotides are TGTGCCAGCAGTTTATGGGGCGGGACAGGGGGCCCTCAAGAGACCCAGTACTTC.

The chain recombines TRBV27 with TRBJ2-7; 12 bases are a match to TRBD2. J lost 5 bases, V lost 11 bases, and 1 base had no gene match. The CDR3 totals 11 residues. Germline-derived CDR1 and CDR2 are MNHEY and SMNVEV (reference sequence). This CDR3 is CARTSGDEQYF. The CDR3 bases are TGTGCCCGGACTAGCGGGGACGAGCAGTACTTC.

J is TRBJ1-1 and V is TRBV5-6, with D uncertain. Germline assignment: CDR1 SGHDT and CDR2 YYEEEE. This CDR3 contains 14 residues. V dropped 6 bases and J dropped 4 bases, with 16 bases sitting between them. The CDR3 coding sequence is TGTGCCAGCAAGCGGTTCCAATCTGGCACTGAAGCTTTCTTT. It is translated as CASKRFQSGTEAFF.

The chain carries TRBV28 and TRBJ2-7, with D perhaps matching TRBD2 (7 bases). The CDR3 length is 14 residues. The germline CDR1 and CDR2 sequences are MDHEN and SYDVKM. V was shortened by 6 bases and J by 12 bases, with 24 bases between the two germline ends. The chain's CDR3 is CASRMRGEGLVLYF. CDR3 nucleotides: TGTGCCAGCAGGATGAGGGGGGAGGGCCTTGTTTTGTACTTC.

DNA for the CDR3: TGTGCCAGCAGCTTCGCCGGGACAGGGTTAAATTCACCCCTCCACTTT. It specifies CASSFAGTGLNSPLHF. The V gene is TRBV9, the J gene TRBJ1-6, with 9 bases fitting TRBD1. The germline gives CDR1 SGDLS, CDR2 YYNGEE. The CDR3 is made up of 16 amino acids. The junction had 9 bases not matched to a gene; V was cut back by 4 bases and J by 7 bases.

This clone was seen only once. The chain is built from TRBV3-1 (or the pseudogene TRBV3-2) and TRBJ1-2; unclear D gene. V gave up 1 base and J gave up 8 bases, with 14 bases separating them. Germline-derived CDR1 and CDR2 are LGHDT and YNNKEL (reference sequence). This CDR3 is built from 14 residues. CDR3 amino acids: CASSQGQASKGYTF. The CDR3 nucleotides read TGTGCCAGCAGCCAAGGGCAGGCTTCTAAAGGCTACACCTTC.

The chain uses TRBV6-5 and TRBJ2-7; no firm D call. The length of the CDR3 is 11 residues. The germline V gene has CDR1 MNHEY and CDR2 SVGAGI. V was pared by 8 bases and J by 3 bases, with 8 bases between. The CDR3 DNA is TGTGCCAGCGGTTTGTACTACGAGCAGTACTTC. This translates into CASGLYYEQYF.

This chain links TRBV19 with TRBJ2-1; D is possibly TRBD1 or TRBD2 (5 bases each). Germline V gene data show CDR1 as LNHDA and CDR2 as SQIVND (reference sequence). CDR3 size: 14 residues. V dropped 5 bases and J dropped 1 base, with 9 bases sitting between them. The CDR3 loop is CASSERGSYNEQFF. The DNA of the CDR3 is TGTGCCAGTAGTGAGAGGGGATCCTACAATGAGCAGTTCTTC. The variable domain in full, completed from reference TRBV19 and TRBJ2-1, reads DGGITQSPKYLFRKEGQNVTLSCEQNLNHDAMYWYRQDPGQGLRLIYYSQIVNDFQKGDIAEGYSVSREKKESFPLTVTSAQKNPTAFYLCASSERGSYNEQFFGPGTRLTVL.

This sequence joins TRBV7-2 and TRBJ1-2; D remains unclear. Germline CDR1 SGHTA, CDR2 FQGNSA. V was pared by 0 bases and J by 2 bases, with 7 bases between. This CDR3 spans 14 amino acids. In nucleotides, the CDR3 is TGTGCCAGCAGCTTAGCGCGGCGGAACTATGGCTACACCTTC. The encoded protein is CASSLARRNYGYTF.

This chain links TRBV10-1 with TRBJ2-5; possible D gene TRBD1, 6 bases. There are 13 residues in the CDR3. V was trimmed by 10 bases and J by 3 bases, leaving 15 bases between them. Germline-derived CDR1 and CDR2 are WNHNN and SYGVQD (reference sequence). The CDR3 DNA reads TGCGCCACCTGGGACATCGACGAAGAGACCCAGTACTTC. This encodes CATWDIDEETQYF.

The rearrangement links TRBV27 to TRBJ1-3, with D unclear. V lost 6 bases and J lost 0, with 9 bases in between. Germline V lookup: CDR1 MNHEY, CDR2 SMNVEV (reference sequence). This CDR3 has 14 residues. CDR3 nucleotide sequence: TGTGCCAGCAGGCGGGGTACCTCTGGAAACACCATATATTTT. Protein product: CASRRGTSGNTIYF.

The chain is built from TRBV6-5 and TRBJ1-1; tentative D call: TRBD1 (5 bases). The CDR3 covers 14 residues. Germline V CDR1 and CDR2: MNHEY, SVGAGI. Trimming removed 2 bases from V and 4 bases from J, with 11 bases in between. The CDR3, as DNA: TGTGCCAGCAGTTACACTGGGGCGGTCACTGAAGCTTTCTTT. Its protein is CASSYTGAVTEAFF.

The rearrangement joins TRBV14 to TRBJ2-5; 9 bases align to TRBD1. The V gene end was trimmed by 6 bases and the J gene end by 4 bases; junction bases not matched to a gene: 9. This CDR3 has 15 residues. Germline assignment: CDR1 SGHDN and CDR2 FVKESK. CDR3 amino acids: CASRPGQGVIETQYF. The CDR3 DNA sequence: TGTGCCAGCAGGCCGGGACAGGGAGTAATAGAGACCCAGTACTTC.

The CDR3 reads CASSLSVGSKNEKLFF. The CDR3, as DNA: TGTGCCAGCAGTTTATCCGTCGGGTCAAAAAATGAAAAACTGTTTTTT. This sequence joins TRBV27 and TRBJ1-4; D is unclear. Trimming shortened V by 0 bases and J by 5 bases, and 13 bases separated the two germline ends. Germline lookup yields CDR1 MNHEY and CDR2 SMNVEV (reference sequence). The CDR3 totals 16 residues.

The rearrangement links TRBV12-3 or TRBV12-4 to TRBJ1-1; TRBD1 might be the D (5 bases). There are 12 residues in the CDR3. Trimming left V 9 bases short and J 7 bases short, with 15 bases between. The CDR3 protein is CASIQGGLEAFF. The CDR3 coding sequence is TGTGCCAGTATCCAGGGTGGCCTTGAAGCTTTCTTT.

The genes are TRBV28 and TRBJ1-2; TRBD1 agrees at 10 bases. V was clipped by 4 bases and J by 4 bases; unmatched bases: 9. Per germline, CDR1 MDHEN and CDR2 SYDVKM. This CDR3 is 16 amino acids long. CDR3 amino acids: CASSSLWTGGIYGYTF. The CDR3 coding sequence is TGTGCCAGCAGTTCGCTCTGGACAGGGGGTATCTATGGCTACACCTTC.

The chain recombines TRBV4-2 with TRBJ1-4; D uncertain. This CDR3 comprises 17 residues. Germline lookup yields CDR1 LGHNA and CDR2 YNFKEQ. V lost 0 bases and J 6 bases, leaving 17 bases between the germline ends. The CDR3 DNA follows: TGTGCCAGCAGCCAAGATGAGTCATCGATATTATATGAAAAACTGTTTTTT. Protein product: CASSQDESSILYEKLFF.

Details on this clone: A much larger clone lies one base from this, so it may be a read error. Other DNA sequences in the sample encode the same CDR3. The rearrangement joins TRBV11-2 to TRBJ1-3; TRBD1 matches 7 bases. Germline V lookup: CDR1 SGHAT, CDR2 FQNNGV. The CDR3 is 13 amino acids. The V gene end was trimmed by 4 bases and the J gene end by 4 bases; junction bases not matched to a gene: 1. This CDR3 reads CASSSDRGNTIYF. CDR3 bases: TGTGCCAGCAGCTCGGACAGGGGAAACACCATATATTTT.

The chain has TRBV5-4 and TRBJ2-2, with D tentatively TRBD1 (5 bases). CDR3 length equals 15 residues. The V and J ends lost 2 bases and 9 bases respectively, with 17 bases between them. Germline V CDR1 and CDR2: SGHNT, YYREEE (reference sequence). This CDR3 is CASSFGKGVDRELFF. CDR3 sequence (DNA): TGTGCCAGCAGCTTCGGAAAAGGGGTAGACAGGGAGCTGTTTTTT.

V gene TRBV6-2 or TRBV6-3 combines with J gene TRBJ1-5; D remains unclear. From germline, CDR1 is MNHEY and CDR2 SVGEGT. The CDR3 is 18 residues long. V lost 0 bases and J lost 0, with 15 bases in between. DNA of the CDR3: TGTGCCAGCAGTTACTCGGATGACGGCGACTATAGCAATCAGCCCCAGCATTTT. As protein: CASSYSDDGDYSNQPQHF.

The CDR3 nucleotides read TGCAGTGCTAGTGAGCGGGGCTTTCTCCACGAGCAGTACTTC. It yields the protein CSASERGFLHEQYF. The V gene is TRBV20-1, the J gene TRBJ2-7; 7 bases align to TRBD2. The V and J ends lost 3 bases and 5 bases, in that order; junction bases with no gene match: 10. The CDR3 totals 14 residues. Germline CDR1 and CDR2: DFQATT and SNEGSKA (reference sequence).